The present TCR beta chain was sequenced within a study of T cell responses to AZD1222 COVID-19 vaccine. The study's findings and limits: In a largely white British group with more females than males, clonal diversity was possibly underestimated. Regions 160-218 and 743-854 dominated among vaccine-associated CD4 TCRs spanning spike.

The V gene's germline CDR1 is SGHDT and CDR2 YYEEEE. The CDR3 has 15 residues. With V trimmed by 2 bases and J by 3 bases, 5 bases remained unmatched. Notes on this clone: The antigen remains unidentified.

Repertoires were generated with immunoSEQ multiplex PCR, while TCRdb's copy carries only in-frame clones and drops some. The data show about 110,000 clones, with about 88% seen just once and roughly a tenth held by the top ten. Here the sequenced sample was peripheral blood, taken on day 0 of AZD1222 vaccination. The chain uses TRBV5-6 and TRBJ1-1, with 9 bases that match TRBD1. The origin of this receptor is an adult in good health. The CDR3 is CASSLGDREHTEAFF. The CDR3 DNA is TGTGCCAGCAGCTTAGGGGACAGGGAACACACTGAAGCTTTCTTT.